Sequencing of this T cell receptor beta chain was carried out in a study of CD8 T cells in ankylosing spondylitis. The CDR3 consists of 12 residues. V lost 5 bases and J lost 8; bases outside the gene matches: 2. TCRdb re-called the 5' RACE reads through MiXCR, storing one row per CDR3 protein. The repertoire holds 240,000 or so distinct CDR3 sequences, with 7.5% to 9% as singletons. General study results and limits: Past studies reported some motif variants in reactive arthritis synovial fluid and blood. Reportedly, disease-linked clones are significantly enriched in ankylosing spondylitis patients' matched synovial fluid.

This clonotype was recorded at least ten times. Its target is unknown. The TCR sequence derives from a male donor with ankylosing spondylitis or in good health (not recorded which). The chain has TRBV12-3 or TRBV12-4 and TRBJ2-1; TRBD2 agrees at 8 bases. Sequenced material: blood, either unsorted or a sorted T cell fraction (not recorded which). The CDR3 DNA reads TGTGCCAGCAGTGGACTAGCCCATGAGCAGTTCTTC. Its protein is CASSGLAHEQFF.